This TCR beta chain was captured by sequencing in a study of blood T cell repertoires in COVID-19. Background on the study: The analysed material was cDNA or gDNA that came from T cells, B-cell-depleted T cells, or PBMCs.

Seattle researchers signed up patients amid active infection and tracked them longitudinally. In the original analysis: Reference gene primers were amplified, and this amplification served to estimate nucleated cell counts. Assay: immunoSEQ multiplex PCR; the TCRdb copy retains only in-frame clones and omits some. D and trimming come from the DNA, and the V and J calls and clone size come from that table. This table holds some 360,000 clones, 87% found once. Germline-derived CDR1 and CDR2 are SEHNR and FQNEAQ (reference sequence). With V trimmed by 5 bases and J by 0 bases, 9 bases remained unmatched. The CDR3 spans 16 residues.

This TCR came from a woman aged 55 to 70 with COVID-19, enrolled during active disease. Sequencing used peripheral blood. This chain joins TRBV7-9 and TRBJ1-1; 7 nucleotides line up with TRBD1. CDR3 loop: CASSRGQALLNTEAFF. The CDR3 DNA sequence: TGTGCCAGCAGCCGAGGACAGGCACTCCTGAACACTGAAGCTTTCTTT.